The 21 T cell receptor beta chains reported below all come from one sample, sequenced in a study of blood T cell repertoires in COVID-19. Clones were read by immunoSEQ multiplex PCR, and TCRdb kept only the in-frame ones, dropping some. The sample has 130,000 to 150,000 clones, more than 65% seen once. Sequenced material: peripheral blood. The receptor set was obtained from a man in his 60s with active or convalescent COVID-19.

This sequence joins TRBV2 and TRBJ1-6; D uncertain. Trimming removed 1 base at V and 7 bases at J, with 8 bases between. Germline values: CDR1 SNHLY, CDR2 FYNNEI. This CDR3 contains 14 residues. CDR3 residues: CASSEGPLNSPLHF. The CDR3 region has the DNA TGTGCCAGCAGTGAAGGCCCCCTAAATTCACCCCTCCACTTT.

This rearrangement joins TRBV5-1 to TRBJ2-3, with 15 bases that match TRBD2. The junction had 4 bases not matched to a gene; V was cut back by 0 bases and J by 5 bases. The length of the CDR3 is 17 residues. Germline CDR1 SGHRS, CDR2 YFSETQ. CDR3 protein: CASSLGGLAGGQDTQYF. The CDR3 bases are TGCGCCAGCAGCTTGGGCGGACTAGCGGGGGGGCAAGATACGCAGTATTTT.

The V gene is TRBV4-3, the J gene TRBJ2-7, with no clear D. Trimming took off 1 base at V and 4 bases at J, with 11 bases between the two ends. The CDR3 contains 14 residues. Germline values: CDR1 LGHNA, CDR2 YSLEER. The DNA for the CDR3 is TGCGCCAGCAGCCAAGGGTATGCAGGATACGAGCAGTACTTC. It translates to CASSQGYAGYEQYF.

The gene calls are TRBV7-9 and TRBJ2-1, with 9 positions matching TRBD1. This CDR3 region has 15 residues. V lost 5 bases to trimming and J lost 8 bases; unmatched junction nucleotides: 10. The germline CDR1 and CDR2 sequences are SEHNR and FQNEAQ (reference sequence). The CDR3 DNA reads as TGTGCCAGCAGCCTAACCCGGGACAGGGTGTATGAGCAGTTCTTC. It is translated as CASSLTRDRVYEQFF.

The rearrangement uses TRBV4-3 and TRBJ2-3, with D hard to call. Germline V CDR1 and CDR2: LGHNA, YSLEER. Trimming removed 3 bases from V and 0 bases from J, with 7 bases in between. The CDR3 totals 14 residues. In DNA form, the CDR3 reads TGCGCCAGCAGCCAGGAGCCCAGCACAGATACGCAGTATTTT. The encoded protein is CASSQEPSTDTQYF.

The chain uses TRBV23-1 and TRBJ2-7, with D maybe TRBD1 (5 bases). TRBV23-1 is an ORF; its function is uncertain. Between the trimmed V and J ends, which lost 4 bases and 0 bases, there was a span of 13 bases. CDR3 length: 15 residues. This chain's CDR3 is CASSRRQKSSYEQYV. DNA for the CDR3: TGCGCCAGCAGTCGAAGACAGAAGAGCTCCTACGAGCAGTACGTC.

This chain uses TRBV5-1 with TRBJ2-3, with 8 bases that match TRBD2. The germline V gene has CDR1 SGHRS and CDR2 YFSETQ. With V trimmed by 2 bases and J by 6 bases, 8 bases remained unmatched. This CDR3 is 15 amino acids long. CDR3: CASSLVAGGLDTQYF. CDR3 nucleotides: TGCGCCAGCAGCTTAGTGGCGGGGGGTTTGGATACGCAGTATTTT.

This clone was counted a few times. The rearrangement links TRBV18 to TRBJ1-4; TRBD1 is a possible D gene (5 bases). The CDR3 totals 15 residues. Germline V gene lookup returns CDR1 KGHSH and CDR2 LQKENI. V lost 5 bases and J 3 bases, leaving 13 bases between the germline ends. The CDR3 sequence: CASSSTQASNEKLFF. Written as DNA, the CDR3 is TGTGCCAGCTCATCCACACAGGCTTCTAATGAAAAACTGTTTTTT.

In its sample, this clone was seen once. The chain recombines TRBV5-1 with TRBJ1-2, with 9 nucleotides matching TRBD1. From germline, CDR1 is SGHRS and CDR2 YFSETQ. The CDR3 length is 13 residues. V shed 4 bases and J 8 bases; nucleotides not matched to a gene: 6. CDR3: CASSPLDRGGYTF. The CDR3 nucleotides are TGCGCCAGCAGCCCGCTGGACAGGGGCGGCTACACCTTC.

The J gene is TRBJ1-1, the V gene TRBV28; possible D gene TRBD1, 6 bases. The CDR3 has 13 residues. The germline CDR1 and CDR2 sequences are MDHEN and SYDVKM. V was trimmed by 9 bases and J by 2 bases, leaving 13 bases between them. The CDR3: CASFPGENTEAFF. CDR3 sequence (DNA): TGTGCCAGTTTTCCAGGGGAAAACACTGAAGCTTTCTTT.

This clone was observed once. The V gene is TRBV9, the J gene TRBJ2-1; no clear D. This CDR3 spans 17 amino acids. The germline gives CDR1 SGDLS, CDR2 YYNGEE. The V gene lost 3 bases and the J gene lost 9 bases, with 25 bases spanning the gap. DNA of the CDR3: TGTGCCAGCAGCGGGTTACAGTCCACTCTGGGTCCTATTGAGCAGTTCTTC. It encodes CASSGLQSTLGPIEQFF.

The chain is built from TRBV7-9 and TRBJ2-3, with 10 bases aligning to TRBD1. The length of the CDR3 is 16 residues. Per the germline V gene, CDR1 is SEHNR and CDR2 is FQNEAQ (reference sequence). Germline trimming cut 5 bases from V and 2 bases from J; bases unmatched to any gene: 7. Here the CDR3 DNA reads TGTGCCAGCAGCCCGGGACAGGGGTCAACCACAGATACGCAGTATTTT. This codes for CASSPGQGSTTDTQYF.

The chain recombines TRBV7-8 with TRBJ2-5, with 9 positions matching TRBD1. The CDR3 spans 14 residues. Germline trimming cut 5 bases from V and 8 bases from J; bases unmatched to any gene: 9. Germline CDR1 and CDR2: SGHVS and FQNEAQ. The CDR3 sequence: CASSARDRVGTQYF. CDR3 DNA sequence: TGTGCCAGCAGCGCCCGGGACAGGGTTGGTACCCAGTACTTC.

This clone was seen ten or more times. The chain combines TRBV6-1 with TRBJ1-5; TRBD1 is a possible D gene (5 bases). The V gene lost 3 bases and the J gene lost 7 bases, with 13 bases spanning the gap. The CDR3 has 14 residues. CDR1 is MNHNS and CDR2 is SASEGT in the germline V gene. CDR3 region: CASSEPQAWQPQHF. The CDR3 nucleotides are TGTGCCAGCAGTGAGCCACAGGCGTGGCAGCCCCAGCATTTT.

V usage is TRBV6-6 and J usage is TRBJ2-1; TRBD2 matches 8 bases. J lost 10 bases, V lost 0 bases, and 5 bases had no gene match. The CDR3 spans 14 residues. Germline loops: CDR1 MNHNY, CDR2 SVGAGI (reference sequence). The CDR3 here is CASSYSREVEEQFF. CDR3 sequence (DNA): TGTGCCAGCAGTTACTCGCGGGAGGTTGAGGAGCAGTTCTTC.

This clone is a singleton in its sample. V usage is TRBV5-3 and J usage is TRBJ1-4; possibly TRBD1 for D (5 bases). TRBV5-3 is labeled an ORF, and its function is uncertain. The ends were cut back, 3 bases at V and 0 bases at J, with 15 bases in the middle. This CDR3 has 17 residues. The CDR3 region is CARSWGLPYATNEKLFF. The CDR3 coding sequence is TGTGCCAGAAGCTGGGGACTTCCATATGCAACTAATGAAAAACTGTTTTTT.

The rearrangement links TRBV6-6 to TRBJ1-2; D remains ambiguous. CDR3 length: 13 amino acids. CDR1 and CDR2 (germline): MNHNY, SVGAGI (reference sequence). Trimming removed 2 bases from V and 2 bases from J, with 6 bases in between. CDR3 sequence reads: CASSYGENYGYTF. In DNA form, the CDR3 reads TGTGCCAGCAGTTACGGAGAAAACTATGGCTACACCTTC.

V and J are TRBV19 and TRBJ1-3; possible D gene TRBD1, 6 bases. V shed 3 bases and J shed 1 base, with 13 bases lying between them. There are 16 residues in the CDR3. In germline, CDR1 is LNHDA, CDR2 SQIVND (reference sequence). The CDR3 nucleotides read TGTGCCAGTAGTATTGGCGGGGGCTTATCTGGAAACACCATATATTTT. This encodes CASSIGGGLSGNTIYF.

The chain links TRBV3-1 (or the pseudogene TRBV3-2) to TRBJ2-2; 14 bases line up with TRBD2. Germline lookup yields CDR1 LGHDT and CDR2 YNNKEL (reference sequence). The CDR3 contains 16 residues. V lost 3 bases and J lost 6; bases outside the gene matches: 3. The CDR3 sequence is CASSQGLAGVSGELFF. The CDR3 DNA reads TGTGCCAGCAGCCAGGGACTAGCGGGAGTCTCCGGGGAGCTGTTTTTT.

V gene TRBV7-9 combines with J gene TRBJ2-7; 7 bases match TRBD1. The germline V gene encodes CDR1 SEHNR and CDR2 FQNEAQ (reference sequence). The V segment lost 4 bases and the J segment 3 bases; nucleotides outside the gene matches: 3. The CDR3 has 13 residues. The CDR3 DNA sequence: TGTGCCAGCAGCTCTCGGGACAGCTACGAGCAGTACGTC. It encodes CASSSRDSYEQYV.

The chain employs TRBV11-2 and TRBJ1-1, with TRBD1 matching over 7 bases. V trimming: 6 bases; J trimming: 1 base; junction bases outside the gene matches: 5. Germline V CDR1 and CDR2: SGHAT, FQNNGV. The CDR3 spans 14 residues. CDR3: CASSLGQSNTEAFF. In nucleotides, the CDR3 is TGTGCCAGCAGTTTGGGACAGTCGAACACTGAAGCTTTCTTT.